The rows below give T cell receptor beta chains drawn from one sample of a study of T cell changes during pregnancy in multiple sclerosis. The table came from immunoSEQ multiplex PCR; TCRdb's copy has only in-frame clones and leaves some out. The table includes 30,000 to 40,000 clones, roughly 89% detected once. The sample was CD4+ T cells from peripheral blood mononuclear cells, taken in the second trimester of pregnancy. All receptors derive from a female donor with multiple sclerosis, enrolled in a pregnancy study. Both conserved end residues are part of each CDR3. A D gene is named only where the DNA matches it firmly. Clone size, where shown, is once, few, many, or a class for clones that have expanded.

TRBJ2-2,TRBD2,.,TRBV5-1,CASSWGLAGGNTGELFF,TGCGCCAGCAGCTGGGGACTAGCGGGAGGGAACACCGGGGAGCTGTTTTTT
TRBJ2-2,.,.,TRBV6-1,CASSETWSSTGELFF,TGTGCCAGCAGTGAAACCTGGTCCAGCACCGGGGAGCTGTTTTTT
TRBJ2-5,TRBD2,once,TRBV18,CASSLKAGETQYF,TGTGCCAGCTCACTCAAAGCGGGGGAGACCCAGTACTTC
TRBJ2-7,TRBD2,.,TRBV7-7,CASPPIAGRYEQYF,TGTGCTAGCCCCCCTATAGCGGGTCGCTACGAGCAGTACTTC
TRBJ2-1,.,.,TRBV12-2,CASMDREGPLPFF,TGTGCAAGTATGGACAGGGAAGGGCCGTTACCGTTCTTC
TRBJ2-7,TRBD1,few,TRBV5-1,CASRRTGVYEQYF,TGCGCCAGCAGGAGGACAGGGGTTTACGAGCAGTACTTC
TRBJ1-2,.,once,TRBV7-2,CASSSLRGRGTF,TGTGCCAGCAGCTCTTTAAGGGGCCGCGGGACTTTC
TRBJ2-2,TRBD1,.,TRBV5-4,CASSPGQGVTGELFF,TGTGCCAGCAGCCCGGGACAGGGGGTGACCGGGGAGCTGTTTTTT
TRBJ2-2,TRBD1,.,TRBV6-5,CASRKQGAVAGELFF,TGTGCCAGCAGGAAACAGGGGGCAGTCGCCGGGGAGCTGTTTTTT
TRBJ2-1,.,.,TRBV2,CASSVLRYNEQFF,TGTGCCAGCAGTGTTCTACGCTACAATGAGCAGTTCTTC
TRBJ2-1,.,.,TRBV7-9,CASSLLRNSYNEQFF,TGTGCCAGCAGCTTATTGCGGAACTCCTACAATGAGCAGTTCTTC
TRBJ2-2,TRBD1,.,TRBV5-1,CASSWMGQASSAGELFF,TGCGCCAGCAGCTGGATGGGACAGGCATCTAGCGCCGGGGAGCTGTTTTTT
TRBJ2-1,TRBD1,.,TRBV13,CASSLSGTGFVGQFF,TGTGCCAGCAGCTTATCGGGGACAGGATTCGTGGGGCAGTTCTTC
TRBJ1-5,.,.,TRBV5-6,CASSLYSNSNQPQHF,TGTGCCAGCAGCTTGTACAGCAATAGCAATCAGCCCCAGCATTTT
TRBJ2-1,.,once,TRBV6-6,CASSYSTGLGKSEQFF,TGTGCCAGCAGTTACTCTACAGGGTTGGGGAAGAGTGAGCAGTTCTTC
TRBJ2-7,.,.,TRBV7-9,CASSQSLVEQYF,TGTGCCAGCAGCCAAAGCCTGGTCGAGCAGTACTTC
TRBJ1-6,TRBD1,.,TRBV6-1,CASSERGRAGNSPLHF,TGTGCCAGCAGTGAAAGGGGGCGGGCGGGCAATTCACCCCTCCACTTT
TRBJ1-2,.,once,TRBV12-5,CASGLVYPPPGYTF,TGTGCTAGTGGTTTGGTATATCCCCCTCCGGGCTACACCTTC
TRBJ2-7,TRBD1,.,TRBV19,CASSIERTGMSYEQYF,TGTGCCAGTAGTATAGAACGGACAGGTATGAGCTACGAGCAGTACTTC
TRBJ1-3,.,.,TRBV19,CASRGQRNSGNTIYF,TGTGCCAGTAGGGGCCAGCGGAACTCTGGAAACACCATATATTTT
TRBJ1-5,.,.,TRBV28,CASRTGGSQPQHF,TGTGCCAGCAGAACAGGTGGTAGCCAGCCCCAGCATTTT
TRBJ2-3,.,.,TRBV10-3,CAISEPGGTDTQYF,TGTGCCATCAGTGAGCCAGGGGGCACAGATACGCAGTATTTT
TRBJ2-3,TRBD1,.,TRBV6-5,CASSYAGTGASDTQYF,TGTGCCAGCAGTTATGCCGGGACAGGGGCCTCCGATACGCAGTATTTT
TRBJ2-1,TRBD2,.,TRBV19,CASSLIAGGPVSEQFF,TGTGCCAGTAGTTTGATAGCGGGAGGGCCTGTAAGTGAGCAGTTCTTC
TRBJ2-1,TRBD2,.,TRBV9,CASSVASLAGGHNEQFF,TGTGCCAGCAGCGTAGCATCACTAGCGGGAGGCCACAATGAGCAGTTCTTC
TRBJ2-2,TRBD2,.,TRBV7-9,CASSLLTGLGHWELFF,TGTGCCAGCAGCTTACTCACGGGACTAGGTCACTGGGAGCTGTTTTTT
TRBJ2-3,TRBD1,.,TRBV9,CASSTITGTGVTDTQYF,TGTGCCAGCAGCACCATCACCGGGACAGGGGTCACAGATACGCAGTATTTT